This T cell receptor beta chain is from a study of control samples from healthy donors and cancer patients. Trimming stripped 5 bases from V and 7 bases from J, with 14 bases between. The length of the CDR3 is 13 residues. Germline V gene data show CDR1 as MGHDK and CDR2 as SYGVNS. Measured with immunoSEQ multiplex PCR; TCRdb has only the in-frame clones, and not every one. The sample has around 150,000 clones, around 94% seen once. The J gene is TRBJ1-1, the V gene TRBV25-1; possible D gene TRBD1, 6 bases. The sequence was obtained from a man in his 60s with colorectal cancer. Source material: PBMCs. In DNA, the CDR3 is TGTGCCAGCAGTCCCCAAAAGGGGGTTGAAGCTTTCTTT. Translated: CASSPQKGVEAFF. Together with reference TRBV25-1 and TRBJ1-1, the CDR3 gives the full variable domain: EADIYQTPRYLVIGTGKKITLECSQTMGHDKMYWYQQDPGMELHLIHYSYGVNSTEKGDLSSESTVSRIRTEHFPLTLESARPSHTSQYLCASSPQKGVEAFFGQGTRLTVV.